Listed below are T cell receptor beta chains from one sample, sequenced in a study of blood T cell repertoires in COVID-19. TCRdb keeps only in-frame clones here, not all; method: immunoSEQ multiplex PCR. In the table there are about 250,000 clones, approximately 80% of which are singletons. Sequencing input: peripheral blood. The receptors were sampled from a man at least 80 years old with acute or convalescent COVID-19. Both conserved end residues are part of each CDR3. D genes are given only for firm matches. Size is stated for part of the rows, as once, few or many counts, or as a class when the clone is expanded.

D: TRBD2; V: TRBV19; size: .; J: TRBJ2-7; CDR3: CASSASGGTSYEQYF; DNA: TGTGCCAGTAGTGCTAGCGGGGGGACGTCCTACGAGCAGTACTTC
D: TRBD1; V: TRBV18; size: few; J: TRBJ1-2; CDR3: CASSPPLTGGGYGYTF; DNA: TGTGCCAGCTCACCACCGTTAACAGGGGGCGGCTATGGCTACACCTTC
D: .; V: TRBV21-1; size: .; J: TRBJ2-7; CDR3: CASSIKPDRDGHKISYEQYF; DNA: TGTGCCAGCAGCATAAAACCAGACAGGGACGGACACAAAATATCCTACGAGCAGTACTTC
D: .; V: TRBV7-3; size: .; J: TRBJ2-7; CDR3: CASSLTASYEQYF; DNA: TGTGCCAGCAGCTTAACCGCTAGCTACGAGCAGTACTTC
D: .; V: TRBV19; size: .; J: TRBJ1-5; CDR3: CASSIEYSMGNQPQHF; DNA: TGTGCCAGTAGTATAGAGTACAGCATGGGCAATCAGCCCCAGCATTTT
D: .; V: TRBV5-1; size: .; J: TRBJ2-3; CDR3: CASSLIMRDTQYF; DNA: TGCGCCAGCAGCTTAATAATGAGGGATACGCAGTATTTT
D: .; V: TRBV11-2; size: once; J: TRBJ1-1; CDR3: CASSRQHLNTEAFF; DNA: TGTGCCAGTTCGAGGCAGCACTTGAACACTGAAGCTTTCTTT
D: TRBD2; V: TRBV5-1; size: .; J: TRBJ2-3; CDR3: CASSSGTGTSGGSTDTQYF; DNA: TGCGCCAGCAGCTCCGGGACAGGGACTAGCGGGGGTAGCACAGATACGCAGTATTTT
D: .; V: TRBV6-5; size: .; J: TRBJ2-7; CDR3: CASTPRLGDEQYF; DNA: TGTGCCAGCACCCCCCGCCTGGGCGACGAGCAGTACTTC
D: TRBD2; V: TRBV9; size: .; J: TRBJ2-1; CDR3: CASSVVGAGAYNEQFF; DNA: TGTGCCAGCAGCGTAGTTGGAGCGGGAGCTTACAATGAGCAGTTCTTC
D: TRBD2; V: TRBV29-1; size: .; J: TRBJ2-1; CDR3: CSVGGGRARNEQFF; DNA: TGCAGCGTTGGAGGCGGGAGGGCCCGGAATGAGCAGTTCTTC
D: .; V: TRBV9; size: few; J: TRBJ2-5; CDR3: CASSVESGRYQETQYF; DNA: TGTGCCAGCAGCGTAGAGTCAGGGAGGTACCAAGAGACCCAGTACTTC
D: .; V: TRBV27; size: .; J: TRBJ1-6; CDR3: CASSGGLGNSPLHF; DNA: TGTGCCAGCAGCGGGGGGCTAGGTAATTCACCCCTCCACTTT
D: TRBD1; V: TRBV6-1; size: .; J: TRBJ1-2; CDR3: CASSEDGYRGNYGYTF; DNA: TGTGCCAGCAGTGAAGACGGATACAGGGGAAACTATGGCTACACCTTC
D: .; V: TRBV5-1; size: .; J: TRBJ1-4; CDR3: CASSRREAQGEKLFF; DNA: TGCGCCAGCAGCCGCAGAGAGGCTCAGGGTGAAAAACTGTTTTTT
D: TRBD1; V: TRBV30; size: .; J: TRBJ1-3; CDR3: CAYGQALGNTIYF; DNA: TGTGCCTACGGACAGGCCCTAGGGAACACCATATATTTT
D: .; V: TRBV19; size: .; J: TRBJ1-6; CDR3: CASSPGVGNSPLHF; DNA: TGTGCCAGTAGCCCGGGGGTTGGTAATTCACCCCTCCACTTT
D: .; V: TRBV18; size: .; J: TRBJ1-3; CDR3: CASSRDSGNTIYF; DNA: TGTGCCAGCTCTCGGGACTCTGGAAACACCATATATTTT
D: .; V: TRBV3-1/TRBV3-2; size: .; J: TRBJ1-2; CDR3: CASSEHRDGYTF; DNA: TGTGCCAGCAGCGAGCACAGAGATGGCTACACCTTC
D: TRBD1; V: TRBV5-1; size: .; J: TRBJ2-3; CDR3: CASSLVGGTGTRTDTQYF; DNA: TGCGCCAGCAGCTTGGTCGGCGGGACAGGGACCCGCACAGATACGCAGTATTTT
D: TRBD2; V: TRBV5-4; size: .; J: TRBJ2-5; CDR3: CASSLQGLAGGKETQYF; DNA: TGTGCCAGCAGCCTCCAAGGGCTAGCGGGGGGAAAAGAGACCCAGTACTTC
D: .; V: TRBV27; size: .; J: TRBJ1-5; CDR3: CASSLGREGNQPQHF; DNA: TGTGCCAGCAGTTTGGGCAGGGAGGGAAATCAGCCCCAGCATTTT
D: TRBD2; V: TRBV28; size: .; J: TRBJ2-1; CDR3: CASSPGLAGGIFYNEQFF; DNA: TGTGCCAGCAGTCCAGGACTAGCGGGGGGGATATTCTACAATGAGCAGTTCTTC
D: TRBD1; V: TRBV28; size: .; J: TRBJ1-2; CDR3: CASSPPRTGEIYGYTF; DNA: TGTGCCAGCAGTCCCCCGAGGACAGGGGAAATCTATGGCTACACCTTC
D: TRBD1; V: TRBV5-6; size: .; J: TRBJ1-2; CDR3: CASSVGQGYGYTF; DNA: TGTGCCAGCAGCGTGGGACAGGGCTATGGCTACACCTTC
D: .; V: TRBV6-6; size: .; J: TRBJ1-2; CDR3: CASSTMRASSGDYTF; DNA: TGTGCCAGCAGTACAATGAGGGCCTCATCCGGAGACTACACCTTC
D: TRBD1; V: TRBV5-1; size: .; J: TRBJ2-5; CDR3: CASSLASGQISGETQYF; DNA: TGCGCCAGCAGCTTGGCATCGGGACAGATTTCTGGGGAGACCCAGTACTTC
D: .; V: TRBV5-1; size: .; J: TRBJ1-1; CDR3: CASSLAGGARTEAFF; DNA: TGCGCCAGCAGCTTGGCTGGGGGGGCGCGAACTGAAGCTTTCTTT
D: .; V: TRBV21-1; size: .; J: TRBJ2-2; CDR3: CASSNRDRGQVGELFF; DNA: TGTGCCAGCAGCAACCGGGACAGGGGGCAGGTCGGGGAGCTGTTTTTT
D: TRBD1; V: TRBV5-6; size: .; J: TRBJ2-5; CDR3: CASSFRTGMVETQYF; DNA: TGTGCCAGCAGCTTCAGGACAGGGATGGTAGAGACCCAGTACTTC
D: TRBD1; V: TRBV12-3/TRBV12-4; size: .; J: TRBJ1-2; CDR3: CASRGQYGYTF; DNA: TGTGCCAGCAGGGGACAGTATGGCTACACCTTC
D: .; V: TRBV19; size: .; J: TRBJ1-2; CDR3: CASSVSWAFYGYTF; DNA: TGTGCCAGTAGTGTCTCGTGGGCTTTCTATGGCTACACCTTC
D: .; V: TRBV18; size: once; J: TRBJ2-7; CDR3: CASSPNHGRTGYSRYEQYF; DNA: TGTGCCAGCTCACCAAATCACGGCCGAACAGGGTATAGCCGATACGAGCAGTACTTC
D: TRBD1; V: TRBV28; size: .; J: TRBJ2-1; CDR3: CASSSPGTGFYNEQFF; DNA: TGTGCCAGCAGTTCCCCCGGGACAGGGTTCTACAATGAGCAGTTCTTC
D: TRBD2; V: TRBV27; size: .; J: TRBJ2-5; CDR3: CASSLLRPAGGPETQYF; DNA: TGTGCCAGCAGTTTATTGCGCCCAGCGGGAGGGCCCGAGACCCAGTACTTC
D: .; V: TRBV12-3/TRBV12-4; size: .; J: TRBJ1-5; CDR3: CASSRAGDQPQHF; DNA: TGTGCCAGCAGTAGGGCAGGGGATCAGCCCCAGCATTTT
D: .; V: TRBV6-2/TRBV6-3; size: .; J: TRBJ1-5; CDR3: CASSTYGLSNQPQHF; DNA: TGTGCCAGCAGTACGTACGGTCTTAGCAATCAGCCCCAGCATTTT
D: .; V: TRBV30; size: .; J: TRBJ1-5; CDR3: CAWSADRHSNQPQHF; DNA: TGTGCCTGGAGTGCAGACAGACATAGCAATCAGCCCCAGCATTTT
D: .; V: TRBV7-7; size: .; J: TRBJ2-7; CDR3: CASRREGDYEQYF; DNA: TGTGCCAGCAGGAGGGAAGGAGATTACGAGCAGTACTTC
D: TRBD2; V: TRBV3-1/TRBV3-2; size: .; J: TRBJ2-1; CDR3: CASSRWIGLAGGNEQFF; DNA: TGTGCCAGCAGCCGTTGGATCGGACTAGCGGGAGGGAATGAGCAGTTCTTC
D: .; V: TRBV5-4; size: .; J: TRBJ1-2; CDR3: CASSSIQGTIYGYTF; DNA: TGTGCCAGCAGCTCGATACAGGGAACCATCTATGGCTACACCTTC
D: .; V: TRBV5-1; size: .; J: TRBJ1-6; CDR3: CASSLEARGSSPLHF; DNA: TGCGCCAGCAGCTTGGAGGCCAGGGGCTCGTCACCCCTCCACTTT
D: .; V: TRBV9; size: once; J: TRBJ1-2; CDR3: CASSPPGGWDGYTF; DNA: TGTGCCAGCAGCCCACCGGGAGGGTGGGATGGCTACACCTTC
D: .; V: TRBV18; size: .; J: TRBJ1-5; CDR3: CASSPTGNDQPQHF; DNA: TGTGCCAGCTCACCTACAGGGAACGATCAGCCCCAGCATTTT
D: .; V: TRBV3-1/TRBV3-2; size: few; J: TRBJ1-6; CDR3: CASSQGGRGAGSPLHF; DNA: TGTGCCAGCAGCCAAGGAGGCAGGGGCGCAGGGTCACCCCTCCACTTT
D: TRBD2; V: TRBV2; size: .; J: TRBJ2-7; CDR3: CASIRSGGAYEQYF; DNA: TGTGCCAGCATCCGTAGCGGGGGGGCCTACGAGCAGTACTTC
D: TRBD2; V: TRBV5-1; size: .; J: TRBJ2-1; CDR3: CASTYSGDSYNEQFF; DNA: TGCGCCAGCACCTATAGCGGGGATTCCTACAATGAGCAGTTCTTC